The clone carrying this T cell receptor beta chain was seen at least ten times. Its specificity is not known. This entry comes from a study of T cells after yellow fever vaccination. General study findings and limits: It was a small share of clonotypes that appeared in both CD4 and CD8 compartments. Most primary-vaccination clones recurred post-booster (around 95% CD4, around 88% CD8).

In making TCR cDNA, 5'RACE template switching added a universal primer site and UMIs to it. TCRdb reprocessed the 5' RACE reads via MiXCR and lists one record per CDR3 protein. Seen here are 300,000 or so distinct CDR3 sequences, over 10% observed once, and the top ten hold 0.45% to 0.65%. CDR3 size: 13 residues. CDR1 DFQATT and CDR2 SNEGSKA come from the germline V gene (reference sequence). V shed 3 bases and J shed 1 base, with 9 bases lying between them. This chain connects TRBV20-1 to TRBJ2-5, with a tentative D call TRBD2 (6 bases). Material: CD4+ T cells sorted from PBMCs, obtained 45 days after the yellow fever booster vaccination. The TCR sequence derives from a man aged 25 to 45 who received the YFV17D yellow fever vaccine. For the CDR3, the DNA is TGCAGTGCTAGGGGACTCCTCCAAGAGACCCAGTACTTC. Protein product: CSARGLLQETQYF.